The 23 T cell receptor beta chains listed next were all sequenced from one sample in a study of early T cells in non-severe SARS-CoV-2 infection. TCRdb used MiXCR to reprocess the 5' RACE reads, holding one entry per CDR3 protein. The top ten hold approximately 2.9% of the sample, which has 65,000 to 95,000 distinct CDR3 sequences, 15% to 20% seen once. Sequenced sample: whole blood. The receptors shown here come from an adult who was a healthcare worker with PCR-confirmed SARS-CoV-2 infection or an uninfected control (not recorded which).

The rearrangement joins TRBV6-2 or TRBV6-3 to TRBJ1-2; the D gene is possibly TRBD1 (5 bases). The CDR3 totals 13 residues. The V and J ends lost 0 bases and 8 bases respectively, with 10 bases between them. Germline CDR1 MNHEY, CDR2 SVGEGT. CDR3 sequence (DNA): TGTGCCAGCAGTTACTCCAGGGCGGACGGCTACACCTTC. This gives the protein CASSYSRADGYTF.

This clonotype was seen a single time. This sequence joins TRBV5-6 and TRBJ1-5, with D unclear. The CDR3 has 14 residues. Germline values: CDR1 SGHDT, CDR2 YYEEEE. V gave up 0 bases and J gave up 0 bases, with 4 bases separating them. CDR3 in amino acids: CASSLGISNQPQHF. The CDR3 coding sequence is TGTGCCAGCAGCTTGGGAATTAGCAATCAGCCCCAGCATTTT.

There are a few counts of this clonotype. The rearrangement links TRBV5-4 to TRBJ2-1; TRBD2 matches 9 bases. This CDR3 is built from 18 residues. The V and J ends lost 4 bases and 5 bases, in that order; junction bases with no gene match: 16. The germline V gene has CDR1 SGHNT and CDR2 YYREEE (reference sequence). DNA of the CDR3: TGTGCCAGCAGCGGTCTAGAGCCGCGGGGGGGCTACAACAATGAGCAGTTCTTC. Translation: CASSGLEPRGGYNNEQFF.

The rearrangement uses TRBV28 and TRBJ2-7, with D perhaps matching TRBD1 (7 bases). The CDR3 consists of 14 residues. Germline CDR1 and CDR2: MDHEN and SYDVKM. Trimming stripped 6 bases from V and 1 base from J, with 13 bases between. The CDR3 protein is CASSRRGLSYEQYF. CDR3 in DNA: TGTGCCAGCAGCCGGAGGGGGCTGTCCTACGAGCAGTACTTC.

In its sample, this clonotype was seen many times. The V gene is TRBV2, the J gene TRBJ1-1; tentatively, D is TRBD1 (5 bases). The germline gives CDR1 SNHLY, CDR2 FYNNEI. The CDR3 spans 13 residues. V was cut by 3 bases and J by 1 base, with 6 bases left in between. The CDR3 is CASSDRANTEAFF. The CDR3 DNA reads as TGTGCCAGCAGTGACAGGGCGAACACTGAAGCTTTCTTT. The full variable domain, completed using reference TRBV2 and TRBJ1-1, is EPEVTQTPSHQVTQMGQEVILRCVPISNHLYFYWYRQILGQKVEFLVSFYNNEISEKSEIFDDQFSVERPDGSNFTLKIRSTKLEDSAMYFCASSDRANTEAFFGQGTRLTVV.

The chain couples TRBV28 to TRBJ2-7, with 7 bases fitting TRBD1. Germline loops: CDR1 MDHEN, CDR2 SYDVKM. This CDR3 region has 13 residues. V gave up 7 bases and J gave up 5 bases; unmatched junction bases: 8. In DNA, the CDR3 is TGTGCCAGCAACCGACAGGGTACTGACGAGCAGTACTTC. Residues: CASNRQGTDEQYF.

This rearrangement joins TRBV20-1 to TRBJ2-7; D uncertain. With 0 bases removed from V and 3 bases from J, the gap between germline ends came to 15 bases. This CDR3 has 15 amino acids. CDR1 and CDR2 from the germline V gene are DFQATT and SNEGSKA (reference sequence). The CDR3 protein is CSARDWTGLVYEQYF. The CDR3 DNA reads as TGCAGTGCTAGAGATTGGACCGGGCTAGTCTACGAGCAGTACTTC.

In its sample, this clonotype was seen a few times. The V call is TRBV29-1, the J call TRBJ1-1; TRBD1 aligns across 7 bases. The CDR3 consists of 13 residues. V lost 7 bases and J lost 5; bases outside the gene matches: 10. In germline, CDR1 is SQVTM, CDR2 ANQGSEA. CDR3 nucleotides: TGCAGCGGCCTACAGGGGTTTAATACTGAAGCTTTCTTT. Translating it yields CSGLQGFNTEAFF.

V gene TRBV12-3 or TRBV12-4 combines with J gene TRBJ1-3; D is unclear. The CDR3 runs 15 residues. Trimming stripped 5 bases from V and 5 bases from J, with 16 bases between. The CDR3 is CASSRIPDRRNTIYF. The CDR3 region has the DNA TGTGCCAGCAGTCGAATACCTGATAGGAGAAACACCATATATTTT.

The rearrangement uses TRBV7-9 and TRBJ1-1; 8 positions match TRBD1. J lost 11 bases, V lost 4 bases, and 9 bases had no gene match. Germline V gene data show CDR1 as SEHNR and CDR2 as FQNEAQ (reference sequence). The CDR3 sequence is 13 residues long. For the CDR3, the DNA is TGTGCCAGCAGCTATTACAGGGGGGTTGAGGCTTTCTTT. Protein sequence: CASSYYRGVEAFF.

Comments on this clonotype: Possible read error: a much larger clone is one base away. The chain combines TRBV5-6 with TRBJ2-7; TRBD2 agrees at 10 bases. Germline assignment: CDR1 SGHDT and CDR2 YYEEEE. This CDR3 is 15 amino acids long. CDR3 amino acids: CVSSLRTSGAYEQYF. The CDR3 nucleotides read TGTGTCAGCAGCTTGCGGACTAGCGGAGCCTACGAGCAGTACTTC.

The rearrangement uses TRBV28 and TRBJ2-7; TRBD2 is a possible D gene (5 bases). The CDR3 is made up of 11 amino acids. Germline V gene data show CDR1 as MDHEN and CDR2 as SYDVKM. The CDR3 spells CVVGSSYEQYF. In DNA form, the CDR3 reads TGTGTCGTAGGGAGCTCCTACGAGCAGTACTTC. The variable domain in full, completed from reference TRBV28 and TRBJ2-7, reads DVKVTQSSRYLVKRTGEKVFLECVQDMDHENMFWYRQDPGLGLRLIYFSYDVKMKEKGDIPEGYSVSREKKERFSLILESASTNQTSMYLCVVGSSYEQYFGPGTRLTVT.

This clonotype has a handful of counts. This chain connects TRBV27 to TRBJ2-7, with 8 nucleotides matching TRBD1. The germline gives CDR1 MNHEY, CDR2 SMNVEV (reference sequence). The CDR3 contains 15 residues. Germline trimming cut 5 bases from V and 3 bases from J; bases unmatched to any gene: 9. The CDR3 region is CASSTSGTGLYEQYF. The CDR3 coding sequence is TGTGCCAGCAGTACATCCGGGACAGGCCTCTACGAGCAGTACTTC.

This chain links TRBV7-9 with TRBJ1-1, with D possibly TRBD1 on 5 matching bases. The CDR3 has 14 residues. V shed 3 bases and J shed 4 bases, with 12 bases lying between them. Germline V lookup: CDR1 SEHNR, CDR2 FQNEAQ (reference sequence). CDR3 sequence reads: CASSFEGPSTEAFF. In nucleotides, the CDR3 is TGTGCCAGCAGCTTTGAGGGGCCGAGCACTGAAGCTTTCTTT.

This clonotype was detected once. In DNA form, the CDR3 reads TGTGCCAGTAGCACAGGGCCACAGGAGACCCAGTACTTC. Translating it yields CASSTGPQETQYF. The genes are TRBV19 and TRBJ2-5; D perhaps matches TRBD1 (6 bases). From germline, CDR1 is LNHDA and CDR2 SQIVND (reference sequence). This CDR3 contains 13 residues. Trimming shortened V by 6 bases and J by 5 bases, and 13 bases separated the two germline ends.

The genes are TRBV12-3 or TRBV12-4 and TRBJ1-4; 8 nucleotides match TRBD1. The V segment lost 3 bases and the J segment 8 bases; nucleotides outside the gene matches: 5. This CDR3 has 14 residues. The CDR3 DNA sequence: TGTGCCAGCAGTTTGGGGACAGGCTGGGAAAAACTGTTTTTT. Translation: CASSLGTGWEKLFF.

The CDR3 region is CAWSGRLYANTEAFF. CDR3 nucleotides: TGTGCCTGGAGTGGGAGGTTGTACGCGAACACTGAAGCTTTCTTT. The chain combines TRBV30 with TRBJ1-1; no firm D call. The CDR3 covers 15 residues. V was clipped by 1 base and J by 1 base, with 13 bases between them. Germline V lookup: CDR1 GTSNPN, CDR2 SVGIG (reference sequence).

This rearrangement joins TRBV11-3 to TRBJ1-5; TRBD1 matches 8 bases. Per the germline V gene, CDR1 is SGHNT and CDR2 is YENEEA. With 3 bases clipped from V and 9 bases from J, the junction kept 4 bases outside the gene matches. CDR3 length: 13 amino acids. CDR3 sequence reads: CASSFATGGPQHF. The CDR3 coding sequence is TGTGCCAGCAGCTTTGCTACAGGGGGGCCCCAGCATTTT.

The chain recombines TRBV6-6 with TRBJ1-2; 7 nucleotides agree with TRBD1. The junction had 10 bases not matched to a gene; V was cut back by 5 bases and J by 4 bases. Germline loops: CDR1 MNHNY, CDR2 SVGAGI (reference sequence). The CDR3 extends over 15 amino acids. CDR3 DNA: TGTGCCAGCAGTCACCCGTCGCAGGGGGGCTATGGCTACACCTTC. It encodes CASSHPSQGGYGYTF.

This clonotype was counted ten times or more. The chain is built from TRBV19 and TRBJ1-2; a possible D gene is TRBD1 (6 bases). The germline V gene encodes CDR1 LNHDA and CDR2 SQIVND (reference sequence). V was clipped by 5 bases and J by 4 bases, with 17 bases between them. The CDR3 is made up of 15 amino acids. This CDR3 is CASSPDRYSLYGYTF. The CDR3, as DNA: TGTGCCAGTAGTCCGGACAGATACTCCCTCTATGGCTACACCTTC. Complete variable domain (other parts from reference TRBV19 and TRBJ1-2): DGGITQSPKYLFRKEGQNVTLSCEQNLNHDAMYWYRQDPGQGLRLIYYSQIVNDFQKGDIAEGYSVSREKKESFPLTVTSAQKNPTAFYLCASSPDRYSLYGYTFGSGTRLTVV.

The V and J genes are TRBV12-3 or TRBV12-4 and TRBJ1-1; D is undetermined. The CDR3 spans 17 residues. Trimming took off 2 bases at V and 1 base at J, with 17 bases between the two ends. CDR3 region: CASSLNLGGSGNTEAFF. DNA for the CDR3: TGTGCCAGCAGTTTAAATCTTGGCGGGTCAGGGAACACTGAAGCTTTCTTT.

The gene calls are TRBV5-5 and TRBJ2-7, with 9 bases identical to TRBD1. The CDR3 contains 16 residues. Trimming at V came to 1 base and at J to 6 bases, leaving 11 bases not matched to a gene. The germline V gene encodes CDR1 SGHKS and CDR2 YYEKEE (reference sequence). In DNA form, the CDR3 reads TGTGCCAGCAGCTTGTTGGGCGGAACAGGGGGCGGCGAGCAGTACTTC. Translating gives CASSLLGGTGGGEQYF.

Written as DNA, the CDR3 is TGTGCCACCAGCAGAGCTAGCGGGACAGGCCTCTGGGGGCTGTTTTTT. The encoded protein is CATSRASGTGLWGLFF. This chain links TRBV15 with TRBJ2-2, with D possibly matching TRBD2 (9 bases). V was trimmed by 1 base and J by 13 bases, leaving 22 bases between them. In germline, CDR1 is LNHNV, CDR2 YYDKDF (reference sequence). The CDR3 has 16 amino acids.